This record looks at one T cell receptor (beta chain) sequence and its context. The specificity of this receptor is unknown. No base qualities exist here, and no much larger clone lies one base off it. The entry originates in a study of blood T cell repertoires in COVID-19 (TCRdb year 2020). As for the study more broadly: Collaborator samples came from the United States, Italy and Spain and covered acute and convalescent phases of COVID-19. The material from the prospective study consisted of cDNA or gDNA derived from T cells, B-cell-depleted T cells, or PBMCs. The dataset comprised deeply sampled blood TCRbeta repertoires from subjects exposed to, actively infected with, or recovered from COVID-19. The repertoires were made available in a free public database intended to serve as a resource for research on the immune response to SARS-CoV-2. Samples were obtained from the ongoing ImmuneRACE study (first 160 participants) and from about 1,300 subjects provided by 6 global collaborators. Sample metadata almost always included a de-identified subject ID, COVID-19 status, age in years and sex. Where available, HLA class I and class II types were obtained from metadata supplied by the sample provider rather than from assay-based typing. The full study reports these points: The quantity of clinical and demographic metadata differed by source and by participant and was supplied without curation.

Relative to germline, V is missing 4 bases and J is missing 5 bases, with 13 bases of the junction outside any gene match. From a lookup of the germline V gene, CDR1 and CDR2 are MGHDK and SYGVNS. Spanning cysteine to phenylalanine, the CDR3 consists of 17 amino acids. Only the CDR3 portion is preserved as DNA: 51 bases, with reading frame beginning at the first base. The immunoSEQ Assay, a bias-controlled multiplex PCR, was used to amplify TCRbeta CDR3 regions from genomic DNA. Processing in the source paper ran as follows. The number of nucleated cells in each sample was estimated by amplification of reference gene primers within the assay. To quantify the absolute abundance of each unique TCRbeta CDR3 rearrangement, sequence reads were collapsed and filtered. For each sample, productive Simpson clonality was calculated by taking the square root of Simpson's diversity index across productive rearrangements. TCRdb stores this immuneACCESS table with in-frame sequences only. Part of the clones is absent; in the studies checked, under half of the shortfall reflects unresolved V genes, and no reason is known for the rest. That table supplies the V and J calls and clone size; D and trimming were determined from the DNA. In all, the sample holds 250,000 to 300,000 clones, and approximately 79% of those were seen once. The ten largest make up around 4.1% of the sample.

Participants in the prospective study were enrolled through a virtual design, were aged roughly 18 to 90 years, and lived in roughly 24 United States geographic areas. In the prospective study, cohorts were assigned on the basis of participant-reported clinical history obtained from a screening survey and a study questionnaire. Each participant in the prospective study had whole blood, serum and a nasopharyngeal or oropharyngeal swab collected by mobile phlebotomists. Participants in the prospective study had the option to provide additional blood draws and questionnaires over a roughly two-month period. Prospective study blood samples were shipped either frozen or at room temperature before DNA extraction.

The V gene is TRBV25-1 and the J gene is TRBJ2-1; TRBD2 lines up with 8 middle nucleotides. This receptor was taken from a man in his thirties or forties with acute COVID-19. What was sequenced was PBMCs or T cells enriched from blood (not recorded which). Read as DNA, the sequence is TGTGCCAGCAGTGTCTATCCTGCCAGCGGGGGAGACAATGAGCAGTTCTTC. Its coded protein is CASSVYPASGGDNEQFF.